This T cell receptor beta chain emerged from a study of blood T cells in healthy people across ages (dated by TCRdb to the mid-2010s). About the full investigation: In model experiments, template switching captured about one uniquely barcoded TCR beta cDNA molecule for every two T cells. To track age-related changes in TCR beta repertoire diversity, the study relied on deep sequencing normalized with unique cDNA molecular identifiers. The donors were divided into four age groups: young (average around 16 years), middle-aged (approximately 42), aged (approximately 59) and long-lived (approximately 74). To avoid experimental bias, donors of different ages were randomly spread across the sequencing lanes. For two donors (one aged 18 to 29 and one aged 80 or older), the study analyzed two additional independent replicas of 1 million unique cDNA reads from the same blood draw. Beyond this particular receptor, the publication reports: Compared with the aged group, more naive CD4+ T cells, fewer expanded clones and increased TCR diversity were shown by the long-lived group, suggesting age selection. Total diversity estimates from one million sequenced T cells were considered lower bounds and underestimates. The CMV infection status of donors was not known, potentially confounding age-related changes in expanded clonotypes. As age increased, observed TCR beta diversity per million T cells dropped in a roughly linear way, and a significant reduction was already evident by age 40. The percentage of naive T cells measured by flow cytometry correlated strongly with observed TCR beta diversity. Because profiling used bulk unsorted PBMCs, naive and antigen-experienced compartments could not be compared conclusively.

Systemically healthy Caucasian individuals from Russia, 35 to 50 in total and aged about 6 to 95 years, were included as donors. Each donor gave 9.5 to 10 milliliters of peripheral blood, drawn into EDTA-treated Vacutainer tubes. Ficoll-Paque density-gradient centrifugation was used to isolate PBMCs, with at least 6 million obtained per sample. Total RNA was extracted from PBMCs with Trizol reagent, with at least 6 micrograms obtained per sample. The percentages of naive CD45RAhigh/CD27high T cells were determined by flow cytometry on a PBMC aliquot from every donor. As for this clonotype: The antigen this receptor binds is unknown. The record has no base qualities; no much larger clone is one base away.

To prepare the library, 5' RACE was applied. TCRdb records Illumina HiSeq 2500 as the sequencer. A second about 7 to 11 cycle PCR used a sample-barcoded 5' primer and a J-beta primer mix. A unique molecular identifier was introduced onto each TCR beta cDNA molecule by a template-switch 5' adaptor carrying 12 random nucleotides. At least 3 million CDR3-containing paired-end reads were obtained from each sample. First-strand cDNA was synthesized from all RNA with the Mint cDNA synthesis kit, primed by a TRBC-specific oligonucleotide. After uracil-DNA glycosylase treatment, a first 18-cycle PCR used universal primers M1SS and BC2_uni_R on all cDNA. The paper's data handling went like this. Normalization of each sample was performed by random selection of 1 million high-quality reads, each carrying a distinct molecular identifier. Reads sharing molecular identifiers were discarded rather than binned into consensus sequences. MiTCR, run with a Q25 quality threshold and the strictest error-elimination algorithm, handled CDR3 identification, clonotype clustering and error correction. A nonparametric unseen species model using Euler transformation provided a lower-bound estimate of total TCR beta diversity. TCRdb applied fastp at Q25 and MiXCR to the public reads, then kept only in-frame beta chains. Rows are unified per CDR3 protein, each entry keeping the most common DNA and genes. In this record, the V and J calls reflect TCRdb's handling and not the investigators' own analysis. The sample table holds around 650,000 distinct CDR3 sequences, of which around two fifths were seen once. The ten largest clones add up to about 32% of the sample.

The sample consisted of blood. The TCR comes from a man older than 75 in good health.

CDR3 loop: CASSLGVGHGSPLHF. Read as DNA, the sequence is TGTGCCAGCAGCTTGGGCGTGGGGCATGGCTCACCCCTCCACTTT. The chain is assembled from TRBV5-4 and TRBJ1-6, and perhaps TRBD1 as D gene, on 5 matching bases. The CDR3 runs 15 amino acids, cysteine and phenylalanine included. Just CDR3 DNA is preserved here, 45 bases in frame from base 1. Trimming takes 0 bases from V and 10 bases from J, and the germline ends sit 14 bases apart. CDR1 and CDR2 are read off the germline V gene (reference sequence) as SGHNT and YYREEE.